A single sample is the source of the 11 T cell receptor beta chains below, sequenced in a study of CD8+CD57+ T cells in acquired aplastic anemia. Genomic DNA, the template, was used for profiling of the TCR beta VDJ and CDR3. One entry per CDR3 protein results from TCRdb running MiXCR on the reads. The sample includes 180,000 or so distinct CDR3 sequences, around 48% seen only once; the top ten take 1.8%. The sequenced patients had an expansion of CD8+CD57+ cells seen by flow cytometry. Sample: sorted CD4+, CD8+, or CD8+CD57+ T cells (not recorded which) from PBMCs. The receptor set was obtained from a human donor with aplastic anemia.

The V and J genes are TRBV6-1 and TRBJ1-6, with D unresolved. Germline CDR1 and CDR2: MNHNS and SASEGT. The CDR3 has 13 amino acids. V gave up 5 bases and J gave up 19 bases, with 21 bases separating them. The CDR3 DNA follows: TGTGCCAGCAGTCAACCCGACGTTCCCCTCCGTCACTTT. Translating it yields CASSQPDVPLRHF.

The CDR3 DNA sequence: TGTGCAAGTCCTGGCAGGAACAATGAGCAGTTCTTC. Its translation: CASPGRNNEQFF. The chain couples TRBV19 to TRBJ2-1; no reliable D call. CDR3 length: 12 amino acids. CDR1 and CDR2 from the germline V gene are LNHDA and SQIVND (reference sequence).

In its sample, this clonotype was seen a few times. This rearrangement joins TRBV29-1 to TRBJ2-3; D is uncertain. The CDR3 runs 8 residues. Per germline, CDR1 SQVTM and CDR2 ANQGSEA. Trimming took off 3 bases at V and 9 bases at J, with 1 base between the two ends. The CDR3 loop reads CSVETQYF. The CDR3 nucleotides are TGCAGCGTTGAGACGCAGTATTTT.

There are a few counts of this clonotype. The rearrangement links TRBV29-1 to TRBJ2-2, with no clear D. The ends were cut back, 1 base at V and 6 bases at J, with 6 bases in the middle. The CDR3 has 12 amino acids. Per the germline V gene, CDR1 is SQVTM and CDR2 is ANQGSEA. Here the CDR3 DNA reads TGCAGCGTTGAAGCTAGGGCCGGGGAGCTGTTTTTT. Its translation is CSVEARAGELFF.

This clonotype was recorded many times. This rearrangement joins TRBV7-7 to TRBJ2-5, with TRBD1 identical over 10 bases. Germline loops: CDR1 SSHAT, CDR2 FNYEAQ (reference sequence). This CDR3 is 20 amino acids long. J lost 3 bases, V lost 1 base, and 17 bases had no gene match. This CDR3 is CASSLGQGARAKVAEETQYF. The CDR3 DNA follows: TGTGCCAGCAGCTTAGGACAGGGGGCGCGGGCGAAGGTTGCAGAAGAGACCCAGTACTTC.

In its sample, this clonotype was seen a few times. V usage is TRBV20-1 and J usage is TRBJ1-2, with a possible D match to TRBD1 (5 bases). Germline assignment: CDR1 DFQATT and CDR2 SNEGSKA (reference sequence). CDR3 length: 13 residues. The V gene lost 5 bases and the J gene lost 0 bases, with 10 bases spanning the gap. CDR3 coding DNA: TGCAGTGCTCAGGGCCGAGCTAACTATGGCTACACCTTC. Encoded protein: CSAQGRANYGYTF.

This clonotype has ten or more counts. The chain carries TRBV20-1 and TRBJ2-3, with D possibly matching TRBD1 (5 bases). The V end lost 6 bases, the J end lost 2 bases, and 15 bases lay between the germline ends. This CDR3 spans 14 amino acids. The germline V gene has CDR1 DFQATT and CDR2 SNEGSKA (reference sequence). Here the CDR3 reads CSAMGLEYTDTQYF. As DNA, the CDR3 is TGCAGTGCCATGGGGCTGGAATACACAGATACGCAGTATTTT.

The chain couples TRBV10-3 to TRBJ1-3; perhaps TRBD1 as D (5 bases). Between the trimmed V and J ends, which lost 11 bases and 0 bases, there was a span of 20 bases. Germline V CDR1 and CDR2: ENHRY, SYGVKD. CDR3 length: 16 amino acids. DNA for the CDR3: TGTGCCCCCTCCCGGGACCCTCTTCGCTCTGGAAACACCATATATTTT. Protein: CAPSRDPLRSGNTIYF.

The chain links TRBV20-1 to TRBJ2-1, with 12 bases matching TRBD2. CDR3 length: 15 residues. V lost 3 bases and J lost 1; bases outside the gene matches: 1. Germline V gene lookup returns CDR1 DFQATT and CDR2 SNEGSKA (reference sequence). The CDR3 spells CSASGTSGSYNEQFF. The CDR3 bases are TGCAGTGCTAGTGGGACTAGCGGGTCCTACAATGAGCAGTTCTTC.

Note on this clonotype: Relative to the germline gene, one junction end is altered; a read error may explain this. The chain carries TRBV6-4 and TRBJ2-1, with D possibly being TRBD1 (6 bases). The CDR3 has 17 amino acids. CDR1 and CDR2 (germline): MRHNA, SNTAGT. CDR3 protein: CATSDPSDSSSYNGQFF. As DNA, the CDR3 is TGTGCCACCAGTGACCCCTCGGACAGTAGCTCCTACAATGGGCAGTTCTTC.

This clonotype was counted many times. The chain uses TRBV19 and TRBJ2-5, with 13 positions matching TRBD2. The CDR3 spans 15 residues. CDR1 is LNHDA and CDR2 is SQIVND in the germline V gene (reference sequence). The junction had 7 bases not matched to a gene; V was cut back by 7 bases and J by 5 bases. This CDR3 reads CASTHGLAGVETQYF. In DNA form, the CDR3 reads TGTGCCAGTACTCATGGACTAGCGGGAGTTGAGACCCAGTACTTC.